Listed below are T cell receptor beta chains from one sample, sequenced in a study of beta chain features in type 1 diabetes. Data came from immunoSEQ multiplex PCR; TCRdb stores just in-frame clones and leaves some out. The data show 200,000 to 300,000 clones, about a tenth seen once. The sequencing sample was made of naive CD4+ T cells from blood. The source of these receptors is a man younger than 45 with type 1 diabetes. The CDR3 runs from the conserved cysteine through the conserved F or W. Fields, in order: D gene, V gene, clone size, J gene, CDR3 DNA, CDR3 protein. A D gene is named only where the DNA matches it firmly. Rows give clone size only sometimes, using once, few, many, or a class for an expanded clone.

D gene: TRBD1; V gene: TRBV5-1; clone size: few; J gene: TRBJ1-1; CDR3 DNA: TGCGCCAGCAGCTTGCCAGGGGGGAATGAAGCTTTCTTT; CDR3 protein: CASSLPGGNEAFF
D gene: .; V gene: TRBV7-2; clone size: .; J gene: TRBJ2-1; CDR3 DNA: TGTGCCAGCAGCTTTGACTCCTCGTACAATGAGCAGTTCTTC; CDR3 protein: CASSFDSSYNEQFF
D gene: TRBD2; V gene: TRBV27; clone size: .; J gene: TRBJ2-5; CDR3 DNA: TGTGCCACCAAGAGGACTAGGGAAGAGACCCAGTACTTC; CDR3 protein: CATKRTREETQYF
D gene: TRBD1; V gene: TRBV11-3; clone size: .; J gene: TRBJ2-7; CDR3 DNA: TGTGCCAGCAGCAAGGGACAGGCCTACGAGCAGTACTTC; CDR3 protein: CASSKGQAYEQYF
D gene: TRBD1; V gene: TRBV7-9; clone size: few; J gene: TRBJ1-6; CDR3 DNA: TGTGCCAGCAGCTACCCCGGGACAGGGCGTTCGGATTCACCCCTCCACTTT; CDR3 protein: CASSYPGTGRSDSPLHF
D gene: .; V gene: TRBV7-2; clone size: .; J gene: TRBJ1-4; CDR3 DNA: TGTGCCAGCAGCTTATTCCAGGGCGGGGCTAATGAAAAACTGTTTTTT; CDR3 protein: CASSLFQGGANEKLFF
D gene: .; V gene: TRBV5-1; clone size: .; J gene: TRBJ1-1; CDR3 DNA: TGCGCCAGCAGCTTGGGATCAGGGAACACTGAAGCTTTCTTT; CDR3 protein: CASSLGSGNTEAFF
D gene: .; V gene: TRBV28; clone size: .; J gene: TRBJ1-1; CDR3 DNA: TGTGCCAGCAGCCCACCGGGGGGGAGAAGGACTGAAGCTTTCTTT; CDR3 protein: CASSPPGGRRTEAFF
D gene: .; V gene: TRBV2; clone size: few; J gene: TRBJ2-3; CDR3 DNA: TGTGCCAGCAGCTTGACAGTTAGCACAGATACGCAGTATTTT; CDR3 protein: CASSLTVSTDTQYF
D gene: .; V gene: TRBV15; clone size: few; J gene: TRBJ2-1; CDR3 DNA: TGTGCCACCAGCAGAGATCCTTCGCGTCCTGAGCAGTTCTTC; CDR3 protein: CATSRDPSRPEQFF
D gene: .; V gene: TRBV9; clone size: few; J gene: TRBJ2-7; CDR3 DNA: TGTGCCAGCAGCGTAGAGGGGGGGCCCACCTACGAGCAGTACTTC; CDR3 protein: CASSVEGGPTYEQYF